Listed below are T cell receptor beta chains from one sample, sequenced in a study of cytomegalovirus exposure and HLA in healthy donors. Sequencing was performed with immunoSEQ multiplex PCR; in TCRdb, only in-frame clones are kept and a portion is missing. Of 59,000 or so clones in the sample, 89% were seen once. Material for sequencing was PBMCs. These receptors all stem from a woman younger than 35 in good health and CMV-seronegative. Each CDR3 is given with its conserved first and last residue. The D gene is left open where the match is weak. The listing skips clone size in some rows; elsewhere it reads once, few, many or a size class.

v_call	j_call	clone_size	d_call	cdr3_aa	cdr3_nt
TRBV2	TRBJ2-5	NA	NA	CASSEEQLQETQYF	TGTGCCAGCAGTGAAGAACAGCTCCAAGAGACCCAGTACTTC
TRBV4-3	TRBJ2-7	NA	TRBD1	CASSPETGRAYEQYF	TGCGCCAGCAGCCCCGAGACAGGGAGAGCCTACGAGCAGTACTTC
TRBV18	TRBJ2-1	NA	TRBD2	CASSPPERTRLEDLDEQFF	TGTGCCAGCTCACCACCGGAACGGACTAGATTGGAGGACTTGGATGAGCAGTTCTTC
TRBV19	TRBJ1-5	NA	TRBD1	CASSIGDRGGNQPQHF	TGTGCCAGTAGTATAGGGGACAGGGGCGGCAATCAGCCCCAGCATTTT
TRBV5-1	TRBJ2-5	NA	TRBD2	CASSLGASGGETQYF	TGCGCCAGCAGCTTGGGGGCTAGCGGGGGCGAGACCCAGTACTTC
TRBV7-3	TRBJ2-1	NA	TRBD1	CASSPYPGTGEYNEQFF	TGTGCCAGCAGCCCATACCCCGGGACAGGAGAATACAATGAGCAGTTCTTC
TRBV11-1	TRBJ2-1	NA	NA	CASSFPGLNSYNEQFF	TGTGCCAGCAGCTTCCCGGGACTGAACTCCTACAATGAGCAGTTCTTC
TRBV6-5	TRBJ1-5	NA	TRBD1	CASSYSGQGDQPQHF	TGTGCCAGCAGTTATTCGGGACAGGGGGATCAGCCCCAGCATTTT
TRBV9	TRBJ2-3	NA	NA	CASRDSASDTQYF	TGTGCCAGCAGAGACAGCGCGTCAGATACGCAGTATTTT
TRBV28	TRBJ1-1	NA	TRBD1	CASSGQGLPEAFF	TGTGCCAGCAGTGGACAGGGACTCCCTGAAGCTTTCTTT
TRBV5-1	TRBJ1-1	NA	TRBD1	CASSLQGATEAFF	TGCGCCAGCAGCTTGCAGGGGGCAACTGAAGCTTTCTTT
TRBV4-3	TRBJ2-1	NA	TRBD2	CASSPGAGGPNNEQFF	TGCGCCAGCAGCCCTGGAGCGGGGGGCCCTAACAATGAGCAGTTCTTC
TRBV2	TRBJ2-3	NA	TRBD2	CASSESLLAGTPDTQYF	TGTGCCAGCAGTGAATCCCTACTAGCGGGGACCCCAGATACGCAGTATTTT
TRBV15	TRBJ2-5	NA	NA	CATSRDIETQYF	TGTGCCACCAGCAGAGATATTGAGACCCAGTACTTC
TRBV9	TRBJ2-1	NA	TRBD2	CASSGTSGTNEQFF	TGTGCCAGCAGTGGGACTAGCGGGACCAATGAGCAGTTCTTC
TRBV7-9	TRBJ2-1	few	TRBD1	CASSPNDRVRQFF	TGTGCCAGCAGCCCGAACGACAGGGTTCGGCAGTTCTTC
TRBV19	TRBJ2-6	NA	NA	CASSMAPTISGANVLTF	TGTGCCAGTAGTATGGCTCCAACGATCTCTGGGGCCAACGTCCTGACTTTC
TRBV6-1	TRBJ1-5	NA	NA	CASTGMNQPQHF	TGTGCCAGCACAGGGATGAATCAGCCCCAGCATTTT
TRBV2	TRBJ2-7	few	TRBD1	CASRGTGGGEQYF	TGTGCCAGCAGGGGGACAGGGGGAGGCGAGCAGTACTTC
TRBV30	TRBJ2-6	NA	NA	CAWIGTVSSGANVLTF	TGTGCCTGGATCGGGACTGTAAGCTCTGGGGCCAACGTCCTGACTTTC
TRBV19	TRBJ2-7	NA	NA	CPESNPWQYF	TGCCCCGAGAGCAATCCGTGGCAGTACTTC
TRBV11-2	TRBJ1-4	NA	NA	CASSLPPGHGEKLFF	TGTGCCAGCAGCTTACCCCCAGGGCATGGTGAAAAACTGTTTTTT
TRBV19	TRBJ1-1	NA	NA	CASSIGQNTEAFF	TGTGCCAGTAGTATCGGACAGAACACTGAAGCTTTCTTT
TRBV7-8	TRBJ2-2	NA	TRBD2	CASSLTLQLAGGHGELFF	TGTGCCAGCAGCTTAACCCTCCAACTAGCGGGAGGGCACGGGGAGCTGTTTTTT
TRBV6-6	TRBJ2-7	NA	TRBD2	CASRRGEEGYEQYF	TGTGCCAGCCGTCGGGGGGAAGAGGGCTACGAGCAGTACTTC